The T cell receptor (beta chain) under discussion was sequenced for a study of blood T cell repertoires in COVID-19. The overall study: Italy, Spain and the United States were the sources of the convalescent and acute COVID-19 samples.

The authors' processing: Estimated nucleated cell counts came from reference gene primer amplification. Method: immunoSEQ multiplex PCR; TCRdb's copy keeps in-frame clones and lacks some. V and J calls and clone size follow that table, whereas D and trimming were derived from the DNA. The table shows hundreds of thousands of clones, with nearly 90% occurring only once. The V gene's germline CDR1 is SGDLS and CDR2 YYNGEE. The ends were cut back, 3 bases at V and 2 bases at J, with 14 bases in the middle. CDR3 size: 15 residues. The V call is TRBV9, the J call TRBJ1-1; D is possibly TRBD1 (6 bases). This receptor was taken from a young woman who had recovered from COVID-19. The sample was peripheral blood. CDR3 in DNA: TGTGCCAGCAGCGCCAGCTGGGGGCCCAACACTGAAGCTTTCTTT. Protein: CASSASWGPNTEAFF.